This T cell receptor beta chain was documented in a study of blood T cell repertoires in COVID-19. At the level of the study: Acute and convalescent COVID-19 specimens originated in the United States, Italy and Spain. T cells, B-cell-depleted T cells, or PBMCs supplied cDNA or gDNA.

In the original analysis: Amplified reference gene primers provided the basis for estimating nucleated cell counts. This table comes from immunoSEQ multiplex PCR, and its TCRdb copy is limited to in-frame clones, with some not included. The V and J calls and the clone size are those of that table, but D and trimming were determined from the DNA. Seen here are about 280,000 clones, about 82% observed once, and the top ten hold roughly 4.6%. The TCR comes from a man in his fifties with active or convalescent COVID-19. The material sequenced was peripheral blood.

DNA for the CDR3: TGCGCCAGCAGCATTGGACAGTATAACTATAATTCACCCCTCCACTTT. Translation gives CASSIGQYNYNSPLHF. V gene TRBV5-1 combines with J gene TRBJ1-6, with D maybe TRBD1 (6 bases). The length of the CDR3 is 16 residues. The germline V gene encodes CDR1 SGHRS and CDR2 YFSETQ. Trimming pared 4 bases from V and 3 bases from J, leaving 14 bases between.